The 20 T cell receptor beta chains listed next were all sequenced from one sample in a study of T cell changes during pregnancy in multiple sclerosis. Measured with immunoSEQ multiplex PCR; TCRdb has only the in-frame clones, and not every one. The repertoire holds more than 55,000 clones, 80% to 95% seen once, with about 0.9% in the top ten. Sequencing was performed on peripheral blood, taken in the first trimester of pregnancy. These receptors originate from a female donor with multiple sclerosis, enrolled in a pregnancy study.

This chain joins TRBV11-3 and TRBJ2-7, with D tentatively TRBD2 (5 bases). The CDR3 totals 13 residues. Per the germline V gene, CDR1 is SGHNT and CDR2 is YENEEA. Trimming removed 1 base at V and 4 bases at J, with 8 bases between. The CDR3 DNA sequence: TGTGCCAGCAGCTTAGGTTCGGGGTACGAGCAGTACTTC. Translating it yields CASSLGSGYEQYF. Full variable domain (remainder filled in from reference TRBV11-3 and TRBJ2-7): EAGVVQSPRYKIIEKKQPVAFWCNPISGHNTLYWYLQNLGQGPELLIRYENEEAVDDSQLPKDRFSAERLKGVDSTLKIQPAELGDSAVYLCASSLGSGYEQYFGPGTRLTVT.

CDR3 protein: CASSLRRAYQPQHF. The CDR3 region has the DNA TGTGCCAGCAGCTTGCGCAGGGCCTATCAGCCCCAGCATTTT. The J gene is TRBJ1-5, the V gene TRBV5-8, with a weak D call TRBD1 (5 bases). This CDR3 region has 14 residues. Germline values: CDR1 SGHTS, CDR2 YDEGEE. V was pared by 1 base and J by 5 bases, with 10 bases between.

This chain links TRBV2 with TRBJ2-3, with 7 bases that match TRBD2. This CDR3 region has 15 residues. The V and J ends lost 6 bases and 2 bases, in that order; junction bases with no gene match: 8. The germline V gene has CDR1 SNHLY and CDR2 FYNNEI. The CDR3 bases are TGTGCCAGCAGGCCTCAGGGACTATCCACAGATACGCAGTATTTT. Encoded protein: CASRPQGLSTDTQYF.

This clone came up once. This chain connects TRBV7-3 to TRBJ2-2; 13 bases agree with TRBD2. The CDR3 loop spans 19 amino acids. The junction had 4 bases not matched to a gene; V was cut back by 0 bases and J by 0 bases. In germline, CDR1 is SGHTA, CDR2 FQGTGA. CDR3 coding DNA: TGTGCCAGCAGCTTAACTTATGGACTAGCGGGGGCGAACACCGGGGAGCTGTTTTTT. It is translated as CASSLTYGLAGANTGELFF.

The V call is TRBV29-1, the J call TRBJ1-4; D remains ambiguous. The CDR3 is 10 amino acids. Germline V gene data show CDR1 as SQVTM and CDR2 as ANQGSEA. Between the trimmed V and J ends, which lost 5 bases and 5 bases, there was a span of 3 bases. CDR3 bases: TGCAGCGTTCTAAATGAAAAACTGTTTTTT. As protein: CSVLNEKLFF. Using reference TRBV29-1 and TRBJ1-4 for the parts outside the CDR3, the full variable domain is SAVISQKPSRDICQRGTSLTIQCQVDSQVTMMFWYRQQPGQSLTLIATANQGSEATYESGFVIDKFPISRPNLTFSTLTVSNMSPEDSSIYLCSVLNEKLFFGSGTQLSVL.

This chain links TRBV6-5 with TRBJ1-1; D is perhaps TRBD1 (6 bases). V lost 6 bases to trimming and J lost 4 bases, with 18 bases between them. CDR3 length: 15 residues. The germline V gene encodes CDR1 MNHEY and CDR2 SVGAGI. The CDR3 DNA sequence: TGTGCCAGCAGACCCCGGGACACCACCGCCACTGAAGCTTTCTTT. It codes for CASRPRDTTATEAFF.

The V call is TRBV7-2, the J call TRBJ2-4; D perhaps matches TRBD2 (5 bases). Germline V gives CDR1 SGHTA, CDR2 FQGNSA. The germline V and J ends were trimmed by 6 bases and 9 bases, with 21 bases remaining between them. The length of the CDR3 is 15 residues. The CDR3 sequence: CASSLASVTRGIQYF. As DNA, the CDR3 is TGTGCCAGCAGTCTAGCCTCAGTGACTCGCGGCATTCAGTACTTC. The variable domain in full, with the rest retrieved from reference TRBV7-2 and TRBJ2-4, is GAGVSQSPSNKVTEKGKDVELRCDPISGHTALYWYRQSLGQGLEFLIYFQGNSAPDKSGLPSDRFSAERTGGSVSTLTIQRTQQEDSAVYLCASSLASVTRGIQYFGAGTRLSVL.

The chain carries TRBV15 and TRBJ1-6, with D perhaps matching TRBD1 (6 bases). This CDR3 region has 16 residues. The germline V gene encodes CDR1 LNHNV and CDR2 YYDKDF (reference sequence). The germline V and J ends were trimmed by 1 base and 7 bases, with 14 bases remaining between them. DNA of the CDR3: TGTGCCACCAGCAGAGTCACGCACAGGGAAAATTCACCCCTCCACTTT. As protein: CATSRVTHRENSPLHF.

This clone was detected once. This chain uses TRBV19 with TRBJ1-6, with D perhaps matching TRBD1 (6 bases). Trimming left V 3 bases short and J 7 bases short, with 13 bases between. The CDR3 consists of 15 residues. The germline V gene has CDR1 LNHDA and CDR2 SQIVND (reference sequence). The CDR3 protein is CASSISGGANSPLHF. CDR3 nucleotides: TGTGCCAGTAGTATTTCGGGGGGGGCGAATTCACCCCTCCACTTT.

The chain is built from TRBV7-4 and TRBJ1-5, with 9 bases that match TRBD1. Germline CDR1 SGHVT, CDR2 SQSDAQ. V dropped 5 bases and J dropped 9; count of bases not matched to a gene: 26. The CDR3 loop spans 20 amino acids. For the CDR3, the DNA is TGTGCCAGCAGCCTATGGACAGGGGCAGCTGCGTACCGGCCGGCCCGGCCCCAGCATTTT. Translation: CASSLWTGAAAYRPARPQHF.

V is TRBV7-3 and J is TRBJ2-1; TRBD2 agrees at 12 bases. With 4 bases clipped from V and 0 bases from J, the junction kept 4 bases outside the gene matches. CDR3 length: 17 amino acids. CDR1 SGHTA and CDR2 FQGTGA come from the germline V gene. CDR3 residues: CASSSTSGGTSYNEQFF. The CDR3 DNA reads TGTGCCAGCAGCTCAACTAGCGGGGGGACCTCCTACAATGAGCAGTTCTTC.

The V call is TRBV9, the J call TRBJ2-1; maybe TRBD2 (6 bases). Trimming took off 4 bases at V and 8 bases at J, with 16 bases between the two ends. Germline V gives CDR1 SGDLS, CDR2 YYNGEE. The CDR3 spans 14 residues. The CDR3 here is CASSPSRGWDEQFF. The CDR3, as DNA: TGTGCCAGCAGCCCCAGTCGGGGGTGGGATGAGCAGTTCTTC. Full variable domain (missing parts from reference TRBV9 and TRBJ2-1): DSGVTQTPKHLITATGQRVTLRCSPRSGDLSVYWYQQSLDQGLQFLIQYYNGEERAKGNILERFSAQQFPDLHSELNLSSLELGDSALYFCASSPSRGWDEQFFGPGTRLTVL.

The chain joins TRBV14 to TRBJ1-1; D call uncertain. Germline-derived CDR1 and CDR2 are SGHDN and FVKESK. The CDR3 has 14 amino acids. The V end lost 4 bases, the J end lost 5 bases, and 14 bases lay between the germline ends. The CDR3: CASSRFIATTEAFF. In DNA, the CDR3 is TGTGCCAGCAGCCGATTTATAGCGACAACTGAAGCTTTCTTT.

In DNA, the CDR3 is TGCAGCGCGGCCGGGACAGGGACTTCGAATGAGCAGTTCTTC. Translated, it gives CSAAGTGTSNEQFF. This sequence joins TRBV29-1 and TRBJ2-1; 9 nucleotides match TRBD1. The germline gives CDR1 SQVTM, CDR2 ANQGSEA. Losses at the gene ends were 7 bases for V and 7 bases for J; bases not matched to a gene: 11. The CDR3 is made up of 14 amino acids.

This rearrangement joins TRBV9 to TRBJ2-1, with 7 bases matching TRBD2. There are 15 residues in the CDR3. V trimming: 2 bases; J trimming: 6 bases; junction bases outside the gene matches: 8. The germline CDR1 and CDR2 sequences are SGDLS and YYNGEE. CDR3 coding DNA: TGTGCCAGCAGCGTCTCCGGCGGGGGTGGCAATGAGCAGTTCTTC. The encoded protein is CASSVSGGGGNEQFF.

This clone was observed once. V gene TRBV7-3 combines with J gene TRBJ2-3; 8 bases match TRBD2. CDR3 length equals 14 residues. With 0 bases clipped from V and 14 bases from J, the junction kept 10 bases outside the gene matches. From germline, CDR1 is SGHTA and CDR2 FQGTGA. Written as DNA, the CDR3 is TGTGCCAGCAGCTTAACTACCTCGGGAGGGGATCGGTATTTT. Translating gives CASSLTTSGGDRYF.

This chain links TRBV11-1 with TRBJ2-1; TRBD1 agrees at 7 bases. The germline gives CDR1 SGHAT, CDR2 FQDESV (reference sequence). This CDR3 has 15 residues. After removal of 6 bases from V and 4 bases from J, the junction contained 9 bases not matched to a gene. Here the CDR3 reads CASSPGRGLYNEQFF. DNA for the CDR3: TGTGCCAGCAGTCCCGGAAGGGGGCTATACAATGAGCAGTTCTTC.

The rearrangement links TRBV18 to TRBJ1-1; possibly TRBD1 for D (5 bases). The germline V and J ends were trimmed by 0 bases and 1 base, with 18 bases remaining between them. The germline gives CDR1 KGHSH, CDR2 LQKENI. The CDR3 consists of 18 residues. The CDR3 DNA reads TGTGCCAGCTCACCACCCAACAGGAAGGTTCCACAGAACACTGAAGCTTTCTTT. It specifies CASSPPNRKVPQNTEAFF.

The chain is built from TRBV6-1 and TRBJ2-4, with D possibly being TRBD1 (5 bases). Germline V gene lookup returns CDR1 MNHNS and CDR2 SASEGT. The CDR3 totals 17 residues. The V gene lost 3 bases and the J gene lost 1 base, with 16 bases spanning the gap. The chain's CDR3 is CASSERQGYFAKNIQYF. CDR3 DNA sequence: TGTGCCAGCAGTGAGCGGCAGGGTTACTTCGCCAAAAACATTCAGTACTTC.

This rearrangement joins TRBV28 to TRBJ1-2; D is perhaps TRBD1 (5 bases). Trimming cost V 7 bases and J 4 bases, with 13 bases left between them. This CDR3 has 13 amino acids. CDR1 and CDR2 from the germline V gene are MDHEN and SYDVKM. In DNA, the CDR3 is TGTGCCAGCACCACGGGACTGGGCTATGGCTACACCTTC. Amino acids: CASTTGLGYGYTF.